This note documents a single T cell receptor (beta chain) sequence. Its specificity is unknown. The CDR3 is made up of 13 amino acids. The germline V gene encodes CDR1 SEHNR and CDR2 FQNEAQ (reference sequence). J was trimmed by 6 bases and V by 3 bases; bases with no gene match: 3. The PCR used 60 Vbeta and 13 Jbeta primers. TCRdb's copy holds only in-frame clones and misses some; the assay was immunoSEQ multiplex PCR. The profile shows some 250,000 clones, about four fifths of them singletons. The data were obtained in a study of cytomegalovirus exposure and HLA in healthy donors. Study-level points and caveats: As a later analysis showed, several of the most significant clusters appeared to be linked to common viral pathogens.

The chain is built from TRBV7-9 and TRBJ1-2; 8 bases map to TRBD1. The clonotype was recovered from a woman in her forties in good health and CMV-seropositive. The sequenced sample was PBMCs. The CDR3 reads CASSFLQGDGYTF. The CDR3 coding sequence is TGTGCCAGCAGCTTCCTACAGGGGGATGGCTACACCTTC.